The T cell receptor beta chain under discussion was sequenced for a study of glioma-infiltrating T cells. Overall study findings and caveats: Tissue and blood shared very few CDR3 sequences.

In this sample, this clonotype turned up a few times. Its antigen is as yet unknown. Just one base apart from a much larger clone, this may be a read error. The iRepertoire nested amplicon-rescue multiplex PCR amplified TCR alpha and beta CDR3s from RNA. One entry per CDR3 protein, called by TCRdb with MiXCR from the multiplex PCR reads. Of approximately 88,000 distinct CDR3 sequences listed, 23% are singletons. The CDR3 contains 14 residues. Germline CDR1 reads MNHNY; CDR2 reads SVGAGI (reference sequence). The sequenced sample was glioma tissue, nonneoplastic brain tissue, or PBMCs (not recorded which). This chain uses TRBV6-6 with TRBJ2-7; 9 bases agree with TRBD2. This sequence originates from a human donor with low-grade glioma or glioblastoma, undergoing nonglioma brain surgery, or in good health (not recorded which). The CDR3 DNA sequence: TGTGCCAGCAGTTACTCTAGCGGGAGCTACGAGCGGTACTTC. Its protein product is CASSYSSGSYERYF.